This T cell receptor beta chain was profiled in a study of tumor-infiltrating lymphocytes in localized non-small cell lung cancer. For the study at large: Tumor tissue and non-adjacent uninvolved lung came from each patient. Study-wide findings and caveats: T-cell fraction did not differ between immunotypes IM1 and IM2.

As to this clone: Its antigen is not identified.

Method: immunoSEQ multiplex PCR; TCRdb's copy keeps in-frame clones and lacks some. This sample has 10,000 to 13,000 clones, with 55% to 80% found just once. The origin of this receptor is a human donor with non-small cell lung cancer. The material sequenced was lung tumor tissue.

CDR3 in DNA: TGTGCCAGCAGCTTGGTAGGGGGAAATGGCTACACCTTC. Translation: CASSLVGGNGYTF. The chain joins TRBV5-6 to TRBJ1-2; D may be TRBD1 (6 bases). Germline CDR1 reads SGHDT; CDR2 reads YYEEEE. The CDR3 covers 13 residues. V shed 0 bases and J shed 6 bases, with 9 bases lying between them.